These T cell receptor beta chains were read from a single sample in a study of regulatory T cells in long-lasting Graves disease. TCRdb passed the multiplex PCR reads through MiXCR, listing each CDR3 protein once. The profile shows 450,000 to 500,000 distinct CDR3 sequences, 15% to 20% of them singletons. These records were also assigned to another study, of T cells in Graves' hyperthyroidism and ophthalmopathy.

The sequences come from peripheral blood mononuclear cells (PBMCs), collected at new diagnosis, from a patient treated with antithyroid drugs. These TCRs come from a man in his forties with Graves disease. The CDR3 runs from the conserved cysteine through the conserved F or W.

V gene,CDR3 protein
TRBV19,CASSSGPNYGYTF
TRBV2,CASRERPRAGETQYF
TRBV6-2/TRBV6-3,CASSLAGAPAYNEQFF
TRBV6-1,CASSGDRGFSNQPQHF
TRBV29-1,CSVEVQQNTEAFF
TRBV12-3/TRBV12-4,CASSGLAVPYNEQFF
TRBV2,CASRLVLNTGELFF
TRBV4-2,CASSQRTSGEAAKNIQYF
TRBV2,CASSVQGSNQPQHF
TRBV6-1,CASSTDSGNTIYF
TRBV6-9,CASSLLSGRGFEQYF
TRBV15,CATSRGDWTIDNNEQFF
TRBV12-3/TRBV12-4,CASKWTESSYEQYF
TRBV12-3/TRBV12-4,CASTQGSASNQPQHF
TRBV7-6,CASSLGLPHSYNEQFF
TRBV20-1,CSAYPWTSTNEKLFF
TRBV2,CASSEYRGDPEKLFF
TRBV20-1,CSARNPRTARYGYTF
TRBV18,CASSPLPEYTEAFF
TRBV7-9,CASSPVAGGGGYTF